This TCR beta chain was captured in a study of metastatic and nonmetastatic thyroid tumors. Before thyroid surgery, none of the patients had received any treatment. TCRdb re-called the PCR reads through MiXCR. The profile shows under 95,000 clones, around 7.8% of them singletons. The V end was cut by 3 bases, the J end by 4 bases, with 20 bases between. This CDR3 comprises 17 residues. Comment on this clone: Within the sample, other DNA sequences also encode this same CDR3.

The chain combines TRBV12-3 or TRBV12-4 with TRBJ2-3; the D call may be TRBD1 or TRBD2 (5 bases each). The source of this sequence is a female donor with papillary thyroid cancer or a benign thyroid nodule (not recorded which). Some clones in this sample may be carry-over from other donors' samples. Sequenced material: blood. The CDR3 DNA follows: TGTGCCAGCAGTTTTACCCCCCTAGCAGGGTTCGCAGATACGCAGTATTTT. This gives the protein CASSFTPLAGFADTQYF.